Given below is one TCR beta chain in context. The antigen is unknown. This record belongs to a study of T-cell memory formation after mild COVID-19. General observations from the study: CD4/CD8 balance characterized clones contracting day 15 to 85, and CD4+ skew characterized later expanders. Contracting CD4+ clones sat mainly in CM and EM; CD8+ in EMRA.

MiXCR was run by TCRdb on the 5' RACE reads, yielding one entry per CDR3 protein. Here the sample spans about 210,000 distinct CDR3 sequences, roughly 10% being singletons. This CDR3 contains 16 residues. The TCR sequence derives from a man between 18 and 29 years old who had mild COVID-19 (a few samples of this study predate the infection). Cell type and time point are not known. The sample consisted of PBMCs or a T cell subset sorted from them (not recorded which). The chain links TRBV21-1 to TRBJ2-7; the DNA was not compared with TRBD1, the D call given in the table. TRBV21-1 represents a pseudogene. The CDR3 DNA sequence: TGTGCCAGCAGCAATGAGGGGACAGGATGGGTGTGGGAGCAGTACTTC. Its translation is CASSNEGTGWVWEQYF.